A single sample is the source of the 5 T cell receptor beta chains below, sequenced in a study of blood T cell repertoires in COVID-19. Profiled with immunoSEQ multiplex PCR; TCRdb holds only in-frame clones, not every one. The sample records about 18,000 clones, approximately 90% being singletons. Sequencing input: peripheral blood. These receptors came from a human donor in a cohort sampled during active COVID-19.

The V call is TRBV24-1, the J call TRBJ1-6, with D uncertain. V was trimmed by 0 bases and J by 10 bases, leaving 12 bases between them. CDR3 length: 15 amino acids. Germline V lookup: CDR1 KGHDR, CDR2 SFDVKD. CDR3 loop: CATSDLVWAGSPLHF. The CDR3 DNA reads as TGTGCCACCAGTGATTTGGTATGGGCCGGATCACCCCTCCACTTT.

CDR3 sequence: CASSLSSYEQYF. In DNA form, the CDR3 reads TGTGCCAGCAGCCTGAGTTCCTACGAGCAGTACTTC. The J gene is TRBJ2-7, the V gene TRBV5-6; D not resolved. The V and J ends lost 4 bases and 1 base respectively, with 6 bases between them. The CDR3 runs 12 residues. In germline, CDR1 is SGHDT, CDR2 YYEEEE.

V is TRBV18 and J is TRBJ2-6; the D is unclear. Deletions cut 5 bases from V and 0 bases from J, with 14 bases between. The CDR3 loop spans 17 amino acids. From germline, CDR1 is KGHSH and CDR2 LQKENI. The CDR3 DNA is TGTGCCAGCTCATGGGCAACTTCCTCCTCTGGGGCCAACGTCCTGACTTTC. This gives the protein CASSWATSSSGANVLTF.

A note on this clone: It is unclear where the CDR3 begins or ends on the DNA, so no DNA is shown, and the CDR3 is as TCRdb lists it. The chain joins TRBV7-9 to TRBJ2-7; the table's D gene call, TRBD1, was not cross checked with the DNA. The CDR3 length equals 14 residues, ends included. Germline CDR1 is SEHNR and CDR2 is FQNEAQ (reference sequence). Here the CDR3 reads CASSFGQGPYEQYF.

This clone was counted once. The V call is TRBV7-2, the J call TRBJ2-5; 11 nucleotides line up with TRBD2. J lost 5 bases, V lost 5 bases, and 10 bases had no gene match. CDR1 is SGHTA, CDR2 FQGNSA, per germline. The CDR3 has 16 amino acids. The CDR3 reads CASSPGSSGGWETQYF. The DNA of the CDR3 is TGTGCCAGCAGCCCGGGGTCTAGCGGGGGGTGGGAGACCCAGTACTTC.